These 21 T cell receptor beta chains were all obtained from the same sample, sequenced in a study of blood T cell repertoires in COVID-19. Produced via immunoSEQ multiplex PCR; TCRdb's table is partial and in-frame only. The sample includes fewer than 400,000 clones, roughly 88% of them seen just once. The specimen was peripheral blood. The receptors stem from a young woman with COVID-19, enrolled during active disease.

This chain joins TRBV7-9 and TRBJ2-1; 9 bases are a match to TRBD2. Per the germline V gene, CDR1 is SEHNR and CDR2 is FQNEAQ (reference sequence). The V and J ends lost 5 bases and 0 bases, in that order; junction bases with no gene match: 8. The CDR3 is made up of 17 amino acids. The CDR3 sequence: CASSPRSSGSSYNEQFF. DNA of the CDR3: TGTGCCAGCAGCCCTCGAAGTAGCGGGAGCTCCTACAATGAGCAGTTCTTC.

The chain combines TRBV27 with TRBJ2-7; 8 nucleotides agree with TRBD1. V shed 6 bases and J 2 bases; nucleotides not matched to a gene: 15. Germline CDR1 and CDR2: MNHEY and SMNVEV (reference sequence). The CDR3 spans 17 residues. CDR3 nucleotides: TGTGCCAGCAGATCCGGACAGGGTGGGCTTAAAGCCTACGAGCAGTACTTC. Translated: CASRSGQGGLKAYEQYF.

The rearrangement uses TRBV27 and TRBJ2-7, with TRBD1 as a possible D gene (6 bases). Trimming shortened V by 6 bases and J by 0 bases, and 6 bases separated the two germline ends. This CDR3 has 12 amino acids. Germline loops: CDR1 MNHEY, CDR2 SMNVEV (reference sequence). The CDR3 spells CASRDSSYEQYF. CDR3 nucleotide sequence: TGTGCCAGCAGGGACAGCTCCTACGAGCAGTACTTC.

This clone occurred once. This chain links TRBV15 with TRBJ2-5; 10 bases are shared with TRBD2. The CDR3 contains 16 residues. After removal of 0 bases from V and 3 bases from J, the junction contained 4 bases not matched to a gene. Per the germline V gene, CDR1 is LNHNV and CDR2 is YYDKDF (reference sequence). CDR3 sequence reads: CATSRDLAGEEETQYF. The CDR3 nucleotides are TGTGCCACCAGCAGAGATCTAGCGGGAGAAGAAGAGACCCAGTACTTC. Supplemented by reference TRBV15 and TRBJ2-5, the full variable domain reads DAMVIQNPRYQVTQFGKPVTLSCSQTLNHNVMYWYQQKSSQAPKLLFHYYDKDFNNEADTPDNFQSRRPNTSFCFLDIRSPGLGDTAMYLCATSRDLAGEEETQYFGPGTRLLVL.

Here the CDR3 reads CASSSVFMNTEAFF. CDR3 sequence (DNA): TGTGCCAGCAGCTCCGTATTTATGAACACTGAAGCTTTCTTT. The chain joins TRBV3-1 (or the pseudogene TRBV3-2) to TRBJ1-1; D gene ambiguous. Germline V gene sequence: CDR1 LGHDT, CDR2 YNNKEL (reference sequence). V was shortened by 5 bases and J by 0 bases, with 10 bases between the two germline ends. The CDR3 consists of 14 residues.

This chain connects TRBV27 to TRBJ1-5; TRBD1 might be the D (6 bases). Germline V gene data show CDR1 as MNHEY and CDR2 as SMNVEV (reference sequence). This CDR3 has 16 residues. The V end was cut by 4 bases, the J end by 3 bases, with 16 bases between. The CDR3 region has the DNA TGTGCCAGCAGTTCGGGACAAGGGGTAATCAATCAGCCCCAGCATTTT. This sequence encodes CASSSGQGVINQPQHF.

The chain carries TRBV3-1 (or the pseudogene TRBV3-2) and TRBJ2-1; 15 bases are shared with TRBD2. The germline gives CDR1 LGHDT, CDR2 YNNKEL (reference sequence). The J segment lost 7 bases and the V segment lost 5 bases, leaving 6 bases of the junction unmatched. The CDR3 is 16 amino acids. CDR3 nucleotides: TGTGCCAGCAGCGGACTAGCGGGAGGGCCGATGAATGAGCAGTTCTTC. This sequence encodes CASSGLAGGPMNEQFF.

The V gene is TRBV18, the J gene TRBJ2-1, with a tentative D call TRBD2 (5 bases). Germline V gene sequence: CDR1 KGHSH, CDR2 LQKENI. CDR3 size: 13 residues. V was trimmed by 1 base and J by 5 bases, leaving 6 bases between them. The CDR3 loop reads CASSPRGDNEQFF. The CDR3 bases are TGTGCCAGCTCACCACGGGGAGACAATGAGCAGTTCTTC.

This chain joins TRBV27 and TRBJ2-7; D is ambiguous. Trimming removed 0 bases from V and 2 bases from J, with 8 bases in between. CDR1 and CDR2 from the germline V gene are MNHEY and SMNVEV (reference sequence). The CDR3 is made up of 14 amino acids. CDR3 DNA: TGTGCCAGCAGTTTATCCTGGCCGCCCTACGAGCAGTACTTC. This translates into CASSLSWPPYEQYF.

This chain connects TRBV7-9 to TRBJ1-1; D might be TRBD1 (5 bases). The germline V gene has CDR1 SEHNR and CDR2 FQNEAQ (reference sequence). V lost 5 bases, J lost 11 bases, and 18 bases lay in between. The CDR3 runs to 13 residues. As DNA, the CDR3 is TGTGCCAGCAGCACCGACAGACACGTGAAGGCTTTCTTT. Its translation is CASSTDRHVKAFF. The variable domain in full, completed from reference TRBV7-9 and TRBJ1-1, reads DTGVSQNPRHKITKRGQNVTFRCDPISEHNRLYWYRQTLGQGPEFLTYFQNEAQLEKSRLLSDRFSAERPKGSFSTLEIQRTEQGDSAMYLCASSTDRHVKAFFGQGTRLTVV.

V and J are TRBV6-1 and TRBJ2-1, with D possibly being TRBD2 (6 bases). The CDR3 contains 16 residues. The V end lost 1 base, the J end lost 2 bases, and 12 bases lay between the germline ends. Germline V CDR1 and CDR2: MNHNS, SASEGT. The CDR3 protein is CASSEGGRRAYNEQFF. CDR3 in DNA: TGTGCCAGCAGTGAAGGGGGGAGGAGGGCCTACAATGAGCAGTTCTTC.

This clone was picked up one time. The J gene is TRBJ2-1, the V gene TRBV4-2, with D maybe TRBD1 (5 bases). V gave up 0 bases and J gave up 12 bases, with 6 bases separating them. The CDR3 contains 11 residues. The germline V gene encodes CDR1 LGHNA and CDR2 YNFKEQ. CDR3 sequence (DNA): TGTGCCAGCAGCCAAGAAGGGGCGCAGTTCTTC. Its protein product is CASSQEGAQFF.

The V gene is TRBV19, the J gene TRBJ2-6, with 10 nucleotides matching TRBD2. The germline V gene encodes CDR1 LNHDA and CDR2 SQIVND (reference sequence). The CDR3 has 17 residues. Trimming at V came to 4 bases and at J to 4 bases, leaving 7 bases not matched to a gene. The CDR3 region has the DNA TGTGCCAGTAGTACTCTAGCGGGAGATGCGGGGGCCAACGTCCTGACTTTC. Translation: CASSTLAGDAGANVLTF. Looking up the rest from reference TRBV19 and TRBJ2-6 gives the full variable domain: DGGITQSPKYLFRKEGQNVTLSCEQNLNHDAMYWYRQDPGQGLRLIYYSQIVNDFQKGDIAEGYSVSREKKESFPLTVTSAQKNPTAFYLCASSTLAGDAGANVLTFGAGSRLTVL.

V is TRBV19 and J is TRBJ1-2; 8 bases are shared with TRBD1. CDR3 length: 15 residues. Germline V gives CDR1 LNHDA, CDR2 SQIVND (reference sequence). V shed 1 base, J shed 7 bases, and the junction held 8 bases outside the gene matches. The CDR3 here is CASSIVGQGARGYTF. Written as DNA, the CDR3 is TGTGCCAGTAGTATAGTAGGGCAGGGGGCGCGTGGCTACACCTTC.

Written as DNA, the CDR3 is TGTGCCAGCAGCCCGAGGGTGAACACTGAAGCTTTCTTT. This codes for CASSPRVNTEAFF. V and J are TRBV6-5 and TRBJ1-1; no firm D call. The length of the CDR3 is 13 residues. Trimming took 6 bases from V and 0 from J, leaving 8 bases between them. From germline, CDR1 is MNHEY and CDR2 SVGAGI.

In its sample, this clone was seen once. V gene TRBV3-1 (or the pseudogene TRBV3-2) combines with J gene TRBJ2-5; weak D call: TRBD1 (6 bases). This CDR3 has 17 residues. Germline CDR1 reads LGHDT; CDR2 reads YNNKEL (reference sequence). The V and J ends lost 0 bases and 2 bases respectively, with 16 bases between them. The CDR3 sequence is CASSQDRSRGQQETQYF. CDR3 DNA sequence: TGTGCCAGCAGCCAAGATCGGTCCCGAGGACAGCAAGAGACCCAGTACTTC.

This clone has a single count. The sample has other DNA sequences that encode this CDR3 too. The rearrangement uses TRBV6-5 and TRBJ1-5; D might be TRBD1 (6 bases). The germline V and J ends were trimmed by 6 bases and 0 bases, with 6 bases remaining between them. CDR3 length equals 13 residues. Germline V gene data show CDR1 as MNHEY and CDR2 as SVGAGI. As DNA, the CDR3 is TGTGCCAGCAGGGACAGTAGCAATCAGCCCCAGCATTTT. Protein sequence: CASRDSSNQPQHF.

The chain employs TRBV2 and TRBJ2-7; 14 nucleotides line up with TRBD2. V was clipped by 6 bases and J by 2 bases; unmatched bases: 3. The germline V gene encodes CDR1 SNHLY and CDR2 FYNNEI. The CDR3 is 15 residues long. The CDR3 here is CASRPTSGRAYEQYF. The CDR3 DNA is TGTGCCAGCAGGCCGACTAGCGGGAGGGCCTACGAGCAGTACTTC. Variable domain in full (rest from reference TRBV2 and TRBJ2-7): EPEVTQTPSHQVTQMGQEVILRCVPISNHLYFYWYRQILGQKVEFLVSFYNNEISEKSEIFDDQFSVERPDGSNFTLKIRSTKLEDSAMYFCASRPTSGRAYEQYFGPGTRLTVT.

A word on this clone: Other DNA sequences of this sample code for an identical CDR3. This chain uses TRBV3-1 (or the pseudogene TRBV3-2) with TRBJ2-5; no definite D call. The V end was cut by 3 bases, the J end by 5 bases, with 4 bases between. Germline lookup yields CDR1 LGHDT and CDR2 YNNKEL (reference sequence). CDR3 length equals 11 residues. The CDR3 region is CASSQAETQYF. The DNA of the CDR3 is TGTGCCAGCAGCCAGGCCGAGACCCAGTACTTC.

This clone was seen only a few times. The CDR3 region has the DNA TGTGCCAGCCAGCGGGACACCCTCTCCTACAATGAGCAGTTCTTC. This codes for CASQRDTLSYNEQFF. The chain carries TRBV2 and TRBJ2-1; weak D call: TRBD2 (7 bases). Germline loops: CDR1 SNHLY, CDR2 FYNNEI. This CDR3 has 15 amino acids. The V end lost 8 bases, the J end lost 0 bases, and 14 bases lay between the germline ends.

V usage is TRBV2 and J usage is TRBJ1-5; D is possibly TRBD1 (5 bases). V lost 1 base to trimming and J lost 0 bases, with 7 bases between them. CDR1 and CDR2 from the germline V gene are SNHLY and FYNNEI. The CDR3 runs to 15 residues. CDR3 nucleotide sequence: TGTGCCAGCAGTGAAGGGCAGGGTAGCAATCAGCCCCAGCATTTT. Protein: CASSEGQGSNQPQHF.